The present T cell receptor beta chain was sequenced within a study of blood T cell repertoires in COVID-19. Across the study: T cells, B-cell-depleted T cells, or PBMCs supplied cDNA or gDNA.

In the source study's methods: Amplification of reference gene primers provided the estimated nucleated cell counts. Using immunoSEQ multiplex PCR, the repertoire was profiled, and TCRdb retains in-frame clones only, with some absent. For V, J and clone size, that table is used; D and trimming come from the DNA. The repertoire includes fewer than 350,000 clones, 80% to 90% of them detected once, and 7.8% sits in the top ten. Germline CDR1 and CDR2: LGHDT and YNNKEL (reference sequence). Trimming took 5 bases from V and 7 from J, leaving 18 bases between them. The CDR3 length is 16 residues. Sequenced input: peripheral blood. The rearrangement joins TRBV3-1 (or the pseudogene TRBV3-2) to TRBJ1-6; TRBD1 might be the D (6 bases). This clonotype was obtained from a woman aged 45-59 years who had recovered from COVID-19. The chain's CDR3 is CASSKREAGTNSPLHF. The CDR3 DNA reads as TGTGCCAGCAGCAAACGAGAGGCCGGGACAAATTCACCCCTCCACTTT.